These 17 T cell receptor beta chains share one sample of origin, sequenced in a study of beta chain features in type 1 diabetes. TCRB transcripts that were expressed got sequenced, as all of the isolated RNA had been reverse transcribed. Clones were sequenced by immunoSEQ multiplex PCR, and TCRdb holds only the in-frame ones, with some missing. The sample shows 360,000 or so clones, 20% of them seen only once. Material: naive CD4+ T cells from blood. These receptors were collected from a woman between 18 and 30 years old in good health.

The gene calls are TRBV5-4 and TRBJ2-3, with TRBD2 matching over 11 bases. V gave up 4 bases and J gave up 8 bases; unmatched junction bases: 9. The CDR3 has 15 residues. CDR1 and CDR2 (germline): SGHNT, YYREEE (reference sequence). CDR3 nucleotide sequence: TGTGCCAGCAGCCTAGCGGGGGGAACACAGTTTACGCAGTATTTT. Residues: CASSLAGGTQFTQYF.

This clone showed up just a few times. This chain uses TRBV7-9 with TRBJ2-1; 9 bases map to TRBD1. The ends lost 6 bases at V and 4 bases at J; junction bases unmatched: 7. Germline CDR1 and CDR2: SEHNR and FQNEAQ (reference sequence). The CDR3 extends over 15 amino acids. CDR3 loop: CASRISGQGYNEQFF. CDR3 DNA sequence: TGTGCCAGCAGAATAAGCGGACAGGGGTACAATGAGCAGTTCTTC.

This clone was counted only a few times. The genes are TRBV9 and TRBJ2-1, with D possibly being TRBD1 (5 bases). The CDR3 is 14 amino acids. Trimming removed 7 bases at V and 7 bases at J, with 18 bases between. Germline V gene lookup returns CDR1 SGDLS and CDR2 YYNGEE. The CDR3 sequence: CASGRQTSPNEQFF. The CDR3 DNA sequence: TGTGCCAGCGGCCGACAGACCTCCCCTAATGAGCAGTTCTTC. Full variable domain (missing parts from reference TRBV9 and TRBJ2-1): DSGVTQTPKHLITATGQRVTLRCSPRSGDLSVYWYQQSLDQGLQFLIQYYNGEERAKGNILERFSAQQFPDLHSELNLSSLELGDSALYFCASGRQTSPNEQFFGPGTRLTVL.

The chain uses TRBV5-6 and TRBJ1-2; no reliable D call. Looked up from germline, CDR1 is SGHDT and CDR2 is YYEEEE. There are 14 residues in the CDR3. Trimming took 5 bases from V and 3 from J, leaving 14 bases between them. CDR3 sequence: CASRRRVGDYGYTF. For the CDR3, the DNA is TGTGCCAGCAGGCGGAGGGTTGGAGACTATGGCTACACCTTC.

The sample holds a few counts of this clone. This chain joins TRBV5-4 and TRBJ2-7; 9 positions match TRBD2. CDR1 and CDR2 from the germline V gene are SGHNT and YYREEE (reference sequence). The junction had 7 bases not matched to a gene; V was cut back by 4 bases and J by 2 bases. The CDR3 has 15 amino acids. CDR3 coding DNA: TGTGCCAGCAGCAACGTGCCTAGCGGGGCCTACGAGCAGTACTTC. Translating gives CASSNVPSGAYEQYF.

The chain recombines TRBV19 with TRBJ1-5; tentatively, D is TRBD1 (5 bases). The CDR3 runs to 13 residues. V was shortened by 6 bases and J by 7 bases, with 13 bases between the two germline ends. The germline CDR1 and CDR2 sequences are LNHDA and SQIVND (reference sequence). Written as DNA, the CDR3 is TGTGCCAGTAGCCACGGGGGGATCCAGCCCCAGCATTTT. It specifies CASSHGGIQPQHF.

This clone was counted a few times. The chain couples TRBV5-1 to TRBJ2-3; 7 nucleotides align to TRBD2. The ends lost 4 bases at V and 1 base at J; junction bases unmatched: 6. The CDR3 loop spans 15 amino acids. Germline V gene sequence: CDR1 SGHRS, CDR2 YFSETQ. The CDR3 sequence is CASSPSGIGTDTQYF. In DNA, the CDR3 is TGCGCCAGCAGCCCTAGCGGAATTGGCACAGATACGCAGTATTTT.

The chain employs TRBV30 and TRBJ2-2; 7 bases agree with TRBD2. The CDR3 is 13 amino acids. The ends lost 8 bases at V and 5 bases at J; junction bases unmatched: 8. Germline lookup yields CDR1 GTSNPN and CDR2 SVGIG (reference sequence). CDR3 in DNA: TGTGCCGGGCTAGCGGTGTCGACCGGGGAGCTGTTTTTT. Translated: CAGLAVSTGELFF.

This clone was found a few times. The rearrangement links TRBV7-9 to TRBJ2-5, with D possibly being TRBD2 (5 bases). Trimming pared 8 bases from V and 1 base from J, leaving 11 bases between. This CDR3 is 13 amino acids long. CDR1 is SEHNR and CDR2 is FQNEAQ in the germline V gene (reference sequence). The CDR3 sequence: CASGSGFQETQYF. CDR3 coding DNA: TGTGCCAGCGGCAGCGGTTTCCAAGAGACCCAGTACTTC.

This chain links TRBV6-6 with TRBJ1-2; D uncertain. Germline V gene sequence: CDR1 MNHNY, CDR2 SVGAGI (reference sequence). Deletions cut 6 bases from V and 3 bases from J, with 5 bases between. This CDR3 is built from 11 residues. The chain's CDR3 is CASRADYGYTF. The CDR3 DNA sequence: TGTGCCAGCAGAGCCGACTATGGCTACACCTTC.

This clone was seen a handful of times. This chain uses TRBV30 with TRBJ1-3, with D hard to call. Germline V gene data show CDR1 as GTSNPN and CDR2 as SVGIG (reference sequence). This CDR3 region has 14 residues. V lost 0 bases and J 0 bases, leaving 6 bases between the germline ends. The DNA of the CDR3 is TGTGCCTGGAGTGTAGGGAGCTCTGGAAACACCATATATTTT. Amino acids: CAWSVGSSGNTIYF.

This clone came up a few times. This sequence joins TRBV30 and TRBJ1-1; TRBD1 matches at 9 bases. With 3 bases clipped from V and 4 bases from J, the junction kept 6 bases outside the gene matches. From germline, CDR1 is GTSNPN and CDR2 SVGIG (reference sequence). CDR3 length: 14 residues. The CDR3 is CAWRAGTGLTEAFF. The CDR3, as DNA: TGTGCCTGGAGGGCGGGGACAGGGCTCACTGAAGCTTTCTTT.

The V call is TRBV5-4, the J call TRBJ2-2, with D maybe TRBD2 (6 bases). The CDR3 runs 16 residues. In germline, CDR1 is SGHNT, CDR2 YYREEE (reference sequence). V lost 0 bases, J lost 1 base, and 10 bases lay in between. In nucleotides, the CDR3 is TGTGCCAGCAGCTTGGCCCTAGCGCAGAACACCGGGGAGCTGTTTTTT. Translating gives CASSLALAQNTGELFF.

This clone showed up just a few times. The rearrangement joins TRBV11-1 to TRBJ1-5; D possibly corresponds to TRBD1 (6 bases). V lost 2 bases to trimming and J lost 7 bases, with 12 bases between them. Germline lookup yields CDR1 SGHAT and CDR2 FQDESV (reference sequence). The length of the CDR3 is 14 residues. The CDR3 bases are TGTGCCAGCAGCTTATCTGGGGGCGGCCAGCCCCAGCATTTT. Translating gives CASSLSGGGQPQHF.

The CDR3 DNA reads TGTGCCAGTAGTATTGGCGGACTATCTAACTATGGCTACACCTTC. It encodes CASSIGGLSNYGYTF. This chain uses TRBV19 with TRBJ1-2, with unresolved D. Germline loops: CDR1 LNHDA, CDR2 SQIVND (reference sequence). CDR3 length: 15 amino acids. V was pared by 3 bases and J by 0 bases, with 11 bases between.

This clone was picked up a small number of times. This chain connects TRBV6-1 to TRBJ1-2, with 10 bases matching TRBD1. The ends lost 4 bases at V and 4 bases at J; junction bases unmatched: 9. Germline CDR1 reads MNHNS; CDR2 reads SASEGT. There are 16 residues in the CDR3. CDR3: CASSVQWGQGSYGYTF. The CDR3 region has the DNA TGTGCCAGCAGTGTTCAGTGGGGACAGGGGTCCTATGGCTACACCTTC.

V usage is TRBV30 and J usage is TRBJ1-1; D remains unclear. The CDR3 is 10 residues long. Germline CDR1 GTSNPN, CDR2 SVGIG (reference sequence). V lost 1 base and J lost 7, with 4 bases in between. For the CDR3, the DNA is TGTGCCTGGAGTGACGGTGAAGCTTTCTTT. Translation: CAWSDGEAFF.